This TCR beta chain comes out of a study of PD-L1 blockade in urothelial cancer. Libraries were prepared by immunoSEQ multiplex PCR; TCRdb keeps only in-frame clonotypes and omits some of them. The repertoire holds about 74,000 clones, with 80% to 90% as singletons. Germline CDR1 is SGHRS and CDR2 is YFSETQ. The CDR3 spans 13 residues. V lost 4 bases and J 7 bases, leaving 14 bases between the germline ends. The TCR was taken from a man in his sixties or seventies with urothelial cancer. The input for sequencing was PBMCs, taken around atezolizumab (anti-PD-L1) treatment. The V gene is TRBV5-1, the J gene TRBJ1-2; D remains ambiguous. In DNA form, the CDR3 reads TGCGCCAGCAGCCGGGATACCCGCGCTGGCTACACCTTC. It specifies CASSRDTRAGYTF. Full variable domain (rest looked up from reference TRBV5-1 and TRBJ1-2): KAGVTQTPRYLIKTRGQQVTLSCSPISGHRSVSWYQQTPGQGLQFLFEYFSETQRNKGNFPGRFSGRQFSNSRSEMNVSTLELGDSALYLCASSRDTRAGYTFGSGTRLTVV.